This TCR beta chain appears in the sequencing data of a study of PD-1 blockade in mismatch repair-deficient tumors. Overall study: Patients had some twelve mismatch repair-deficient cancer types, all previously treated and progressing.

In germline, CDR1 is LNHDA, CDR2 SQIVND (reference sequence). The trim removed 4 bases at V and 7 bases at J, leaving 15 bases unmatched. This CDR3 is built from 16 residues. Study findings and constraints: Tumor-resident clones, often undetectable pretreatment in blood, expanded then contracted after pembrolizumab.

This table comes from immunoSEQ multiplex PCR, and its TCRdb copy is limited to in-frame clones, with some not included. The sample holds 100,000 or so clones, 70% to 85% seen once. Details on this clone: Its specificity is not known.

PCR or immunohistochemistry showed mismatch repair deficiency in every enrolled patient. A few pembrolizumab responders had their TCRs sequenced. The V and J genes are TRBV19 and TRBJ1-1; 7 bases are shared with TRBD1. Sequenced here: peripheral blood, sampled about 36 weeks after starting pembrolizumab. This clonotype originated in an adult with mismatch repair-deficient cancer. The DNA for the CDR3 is TGTGCCAGTAGTACGTCCGCCACAGGGGTTGGGGATGAAGCTTTCTTT. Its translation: CASSTSATGVGDEAFF.